The 27 T cell receptor beta chains in this list originate from one sample, sequenced in a study of blood T cell repertoires in COVID-19. The repertoire was sequenced with immunoSEQ multiplex PCR; TCRdb's copy has only in-frame clones and lacks some. This table holds about 80,000 clones, around 84% found once. Sequencing was carried out using peripheral blood. The receptor set was obtained from a woman aged 70-85 years with acute or convalescent COVID-19.

The rearrangement joins TRBV21-1 to TRBJ1-5; TRBD1, the D gene given by the table, was not confirmed from the DNA. TRBV21-1 is classified as a pseudogene. The CDR3 has 19 amino acids. CDR3 sequence: CASSGITRLDRGINQPQHF. The CDR3 nucleotides are TGTGCCAGCAGCGGTATTACGCGGCTAGACAGGGGGATCAATCAGCCCCAGCATTTT.

The chain recombines TRBV19 with TRBJ2-1, with 7 bases fitting TRBD2. Germline assignment: CDR1 LNHDA and CDR2 SQIVND (reference sequence). Unmatched junction bases numbered 4, after V lost 8 bases and J lost 6 bases. The CDR3 is 12 amino acids. The chain's CDR3 is CASGGVVNEQFF. DNA of the CDR3: TGTGCCAGTGGGGGGGTGGTCAATGAGCAGTTCTTC.

The rearrangement joins TRBV9 to TRBJ2-1, with D tentatively TRBD1 (5 bases). The V and J ends lost 0 bases and 4 bases respectively, with 14 bases between them. The germline gives CDR1 SGDLS, CDR2 YYNGEE. This CDR3 is built from 16 residues. CDR3 coding DNA: TGTGCCAGCAGCGTAGCTGGAGCGAAGGGGTACAATGAGCAGTTCTTC. Translating it yields CASSVAGAKGYNEQFF.

The chain combines TRBV5-1 with TRBJ1-5; D might be TRBD1 (5 bases). Germline CDR1 and CDR2: SGHRS and YFSETQ. Trimming stripped 4 bases from V and 4 bases from J, with 9 bases between. The CDR3 is 13 amino acids. In DNA, the CDR3 is TGCGCCAGCAGCCTGGACATGAATCAGCCCCAGCATTTT. This translates into CASSLDMNQPQHF.

This chain uses TRBV5-1 with TRBJ1-2; maybe TRBD1 (6 bases). Germline CDR1 SGHRS, CDR2 YFSETQ. Trimming cost V 5 bases and J 8 bases, with 16 bases left between them. The CDR3 sequence is 13 residues long. The DNA of the CDR3 is TGCGCCAGCAGTAGGCCAGGGGTCCAAGGCTACACCTTC. As protein: CASSRPGVQGYTF.

The V call is TRBV27, the J call TRBJ1-2, with 8 nucleotides matching TRBD1. CDR1 and CDR2 (germline): MNHEY, SMNVEV (reference sequence). The V and J ends lost 5 bases and 5 bases, in that order; junction bases with no gene match: 7. The CDR3 is made up of 14 amino acids. CDR3 bases: TGTGCCAGCAGTCCCGACAGGGGAGGATATGGCTACACCTTC. Its translation is CASSPDRGGYGYTF.

This clone has a handful of counts. The gene calls are TRBV27 and TRBJ1-5; possibly TRBD1 for D (6 bases). There are 15 residues in the CDR3. CDR1 is MNHEY, CDR2 SMNVEV, per germline (reference sequence). Trimming pared 10 bases from V and 3 bases from J, leaving 19 bases between. CDR3 sequence reads: CATKRGGSNNQPQHF. Written as DNA, the CDR3 is TGTGCCACCAAGCGGGGGGGCAGCAACAATCAGCCCCAGCATTTT.

The CDR3 DNA sequence: TGTGCCAGCAGTTCAGGGTTCAACTATGGCTACACCTTC. Translation: CASSSGFNYGYTF. The chain employs TRBV27 and TRBJ1-2; possible D gene TRBD1, 5 bases. Per the germline V gene, CDR1 is MNHEY and CDR2 is SMNVEV (reference sequence). Between the trimmed V and J ends, which lost 4 bases and 2 bases, there was a span of 8 bases. The CDR3 runs to 13 residues.

This chain uses TRBV20-1 with TRBJ1-5; D call uncertain. Trimming cost V 3 bases and J 0 bases, with 12 bases left between them. CDR3 length: 15 amino acids. The V gene's germline CDR1 is DFQATT and CDR2 SNEGSKA (reference sequence). Here the CDR3 reads CSASQHHSSNQPQHF. CDR3 nucleotide sequence: TGCAGTGCTAGTCAACATCACAGTAGCAATCAGCCCCAGCATTTT.

The chain combines TRBV14 with TRBJ2-7, with TRBD2 matching over 9 bases. The length of the CDR3 is 16 residues. The V segment lost 4 bases and the J segment 2 bases; nucleotides outside the gene matches: 9. CDR1 and CDR2 from the germline V gene are SGHDN and FVKESK. CDR3 loop: CASSRQTSGLPYEQYF. The DNA for the CDR3 is TGTGCCAGCAGCCGCCAGACTAGCGGACTGCCCTACGAGCAGTACTTC.

The chain uses TRBV14 and TRBJ2-7; 10 nucleotides align to TRBD2. This CDR3 is 16 amino acids long. Germline V CDR1 and CDR2: SGHDN, FVKESK. J lost 7 bases, V lost 4 bases, and 13 bases had no gene match. The CDR3 is CASSRNLLAGVGEQYF. The CDR3 region has the DNA TGTGCCAGCAGCCGAAACCTGCTAGCGGGAGTGGGGGAGCAGTACTTC. The complete variable domain, with remaining parts taken from reference TRBV14 and TRBJ2-7, reads EAGVTQFPSHSVIEKGQTVTLRCDPISGHDNLYWYRRVMGKEIKFLLHFVKESKQDESGMPNNRFLAERTGGTYSTLKVQPAELEDSGVYFCASSRNLLAGVGEQYFGPGTRLTVT.

CDR3 DNA: TGTGCCAGCAGAAGACAGGGCTACTCCGGAGCCGGGGAGCTGTTTTTT. Amino acid sequence: CASRRQGYSGAGELFF. The chain recombines TRBV28 with TRBJ2-2, with 7 bases lining up with TRBD1. Germline V gene lookup returns CDR1 MDHEN and CDR2 SYDVKM. The CDR3 extends over 16 amino acids. V lost 6 bases to trimming and J lost 6 bases; unmatched junction nucleotides: 13.

The chain links TRBV2 to TRBJ2-1; no reliable D call. This CDR3 has 15 amino acids. Trimming stripped 2 bases from V and 0 bases from J, with 8 bases between. Germline V lookup: CDR1 SNHLY, CDR2 FYNNEI. The CDR3 loop reads CASSELKSSYNEQFF. The CDR3 nucleotides are TGTGCCAGCAGTGAACTAAAGAGCTCCTACAATGAGCAGTTCTTC.

This chain connects TRBV27 to TRBJ2-7; 7 bases align to TRBD1. The V segment lost 3 bases and the J segment 2 bases; nucleotides outside the gene matches: 1. CDR1 and CDR2 from the germline V gene are MNHEY and SMNVEV (reference sequence). CDR3 length: 13 amino acids. This chain's CDR3 is CASSLGQPYEQYF. In nucleotides, the CDR3 is TGTGCCAGCAGTTTGGGACAGCCCTACGAGCAGTACTTC.

This chain joins TRBV7-3 and TRBJ2-1, with D perhaps TRBD1 (6 bases). Germline CDR1 reads SGHTA; CDR2 reads FQGTGA. The CDR3 length is 14 residues. Trimming cost V 4 bases and J 5 bases, with 12 bases left between them. CDR3 in amino acids: CASSSQGYDNEQFF. The CDR3 bases are TGTGCCAGCAGCTCACAGGGTTACGACAATGAGCAGTTCTTC.

The CDR3 region has the DNA TGTGCCAGTGGGACAGGGGGGAATGAAAAACTGTTTTTT. Translation gives CASGTGGNEKLFF. The V and J genes are TRBV6-5 and TRBJ1-4; 11 bases line up with TRBD1. Germline V gene data show CDR1 as MNHEY and CDR2 as SVGAGI. The V segment lost 9 bases and the J segment 5 bases; nucleotides outside the gene matches: 2. CDR3 length equals 13 residues.

The gene calls are TRBV2 and TRBJ2-1; TRBD2 agrees at 9 bases. In germline, CDR1 is SNHLY, CDR2 FYNNEI. The CDR3 runs to 15 residues. V lost 7 bases to trimming and J lost 7 bases; unmatched junction nucleotides: 11. DNA for the CDR3: TGTGCCAGCAAAGGTCCGGGACTAGCTCAGAATGAGCAGTTCTTC. Translation gives CASKGPGLAQNEQFF.

The CDR3 DNA is TGTGCCAGCAGCGTAGGGACAGGGACTGGCACGCAGTATTTT. It translates to CASSVGTGTGTQYF. V and J are TRBV9 and TRBJ2-3; TRBD1 matches at 8 bases. The germline CDR1 and CDR2 sequences are SGDLS and YYNGEE. Trimming took 0 bases from V and 9 from J; bases not matched to a gene: 6. This CDR3 comprises 14 residues.

This clone was seen only once. The chain couples TRBV5-1 to TRBJ2-2; D gene uncertain. The germline V gene has CDR1 SGHRS and CDR2 YFSETQ. This CDR3 spans 13 amino acids. Trimming pared 5 bases from V and 1 base from J, leaving 6 bases between. CDR3 in DNA: TGCGCCAGCAGTCGAGGGAACACCGGGGAGCTGTTTTTT. This gives the protein CASSRGNTGELFF. Based on the CDR3 plus reference TRBV5-1 and TRBJ2-2, the full variable domain is KAGVTQTPRYLIKTRGQQVTLSCSPISGHRSVSWYQQTPGQGLQFLFEYFSETQRNKGNFPGRFSGRQFSNSRSEMNVSTLELGDSALYLCASSRGNTGELFFGEGSRLTVL.

The V gene is TRBV5-1, the J gene TRBJ2-1; a weak D match, TRBD1 (5 bases). Trimming removed 0 bases from V and 9 bases from J, with 10 bases in between. CDR3 length: 13 residues. The germline gives CDR1 SGHRS, CDR2 YFSETQ. The CDR3 is CASSLEGFGEQFF. Here the CDR3 DNA reads TGCGCCAGCAGCTTGGAGGGGTTCGGTGAGCAGTTCTTC.

This clone was counted a single time. V gene TRBV29-1 combines with J gene TRBJ1-5; tentatively, D is TRBD1 (5 bases). Trimming took 4 bases from V and 4 from J, leaving 11 bases between them. This CDR3 region has 13 residues. From germline, CDR1 is SQVTM and CDR2 ANQGSEA. CDR3 region: CSVGDSRNQPQHF. The CDR3 DNA reads as TGCAGCGTTGGCGACAGCCGTAATCAGCCCCAGCATTTT.

J is TRBJ1-4 and V is TRBV6-5, with 10 bases that match TRBD1. There are 14 residues in the CDR3. Germline-derived CDR1 and CDR2 are MNHEY and SVGAGI. V lost 4 bases to trimming and J lost 5 bases; unmatched junction nucleotides: 1. The CDR3 region is CASSWDRGNEKLFF. CDR3 coding DNA: TGTGCCAGCAGTTGGGACAGGGGAAATGAAAAACTGTTTTTT.

The gene calls are TRBV29-1 and TRBJ2-4; 8 nucleotides align to TRBD2. V trimming: 4 bases; J trimming: 0 bases; junction bases outside the gene matches: 5. The germline CDR1 and CDR2 sequences are SQVTM and ANQGSEA. CDR3 length: 15 amino acids. CDR3 in amino acids: CSVGGLAGAKNIQYF. CDR3 in DNA: TGCAGCGTTGGCGGCCTAGCGGGAGCCAAAAACATTCAGTACTTC.

V is TRBV20-1 and J is TRBJ2-7; perhaps TRBD1 as D (5 bases). V lost 6 bases to trimming and J lost 3 bases, with 9 bases between them. The CDR3 length is 11 residues. CDR1 and CDR2 from the germline V gene are DFQATT and SNEGSKA (reference sequence). The CDR3 DNA sequence: TGCAGTGCCGCGACAGACTACGAGCAGTACTTC. This encodes CSAATDYEQYF.

The rearrangement uses TRBV2 and TRBJ2-7, with TRBD1 matching 9 bases. With 4 bases clipped from V and 4 bases from J, the junction kept 2 bases outside the gene matches. The CDR3 contains 13 residues. Germline V gives CDR1 SNHLY, CDR2 FYNNEI. The CDR3 here is CASSGDRVYEQYF. CDR3 nucleotide sequence: TGTGCCAGCAGTGGGGACAGGGTATACGAGCAGTACTTC.

J is TRBJ2-4 and V is TRBV19; D uncertain. The germline gives CDR1 LNHDA, CDR2 SQIVND (reference sequence). The CDR3 is 15 amino acids. Trimming removed 5 bases at V and 10 bases at J, with 21 bases between. Written as DNA, the CDR3 is TGTGCCAGTAGTCTATCGTCCCTGCCCGCTGAAATTCAGTACTTC. It specifies CASSLSSLPAEIQYF.

V usage is TRBV2 and J usage is TRBJ1-1; the match to TRBD1 covers 7 bases. The CDR3 consists of 13 residues. Looked up from germline, CDR1 is SNHLY and CDR2 is FYNNEI. The CDR3, as DNA: TGTCACAATACACAGGGGTTAGTCACTGAAGCTTTCTTT. The encoded protein is CHNTQGLVTEAFF.